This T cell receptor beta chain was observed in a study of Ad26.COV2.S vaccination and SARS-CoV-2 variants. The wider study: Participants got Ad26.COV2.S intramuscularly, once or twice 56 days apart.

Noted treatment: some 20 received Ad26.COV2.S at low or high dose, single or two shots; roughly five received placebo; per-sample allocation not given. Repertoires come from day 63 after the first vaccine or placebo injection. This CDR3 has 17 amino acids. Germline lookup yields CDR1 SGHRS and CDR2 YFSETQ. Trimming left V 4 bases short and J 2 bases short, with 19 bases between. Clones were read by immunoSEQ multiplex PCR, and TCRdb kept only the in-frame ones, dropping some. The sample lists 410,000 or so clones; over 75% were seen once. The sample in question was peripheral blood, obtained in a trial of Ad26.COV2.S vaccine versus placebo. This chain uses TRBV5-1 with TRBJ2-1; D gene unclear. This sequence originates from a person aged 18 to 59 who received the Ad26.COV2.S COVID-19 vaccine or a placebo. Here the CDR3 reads CASSHYSTYNPYNEQFF. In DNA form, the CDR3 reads TGCGCCAGCAGCCATTACTCGACGTATAACCCCTACAATGAGCAGTTCTTC.